The rows below give T cell receptor beta chains drawn from one sample of a study of blood T cells in healthy people across ages. One entry per CDR3 protein, called by TCRdb with MiXCR from the 5' RACE reads. The repertoire includes 750,000 to 850,000 distinct CDR3 sequences, approximately 25% of them detected once, and approximately 3.7% sits in the top ten. This sample also appeared in a second study, on T cells of mothers and their children.

Specimen: blood. The receptors derive from a boy younger than 18 in good health. CDR3s include the opening cysteine and the closing phenylalanine or tryptophan. The order of the fields is J gene, D gene, V gene, clone size, CDR3 protein, CDR3 DNA. D genes are given only for firm matches. Size is stated for part of the rows, as once, few or many counts, or as a class when the clone is expanded.

TRBJ2-4,NA,TRBV11-1,NA,CASSLRVKGIQYF,TGTGCCAGCAGCTTAAGGGTTAAAGGCATTCAGTACTTC
TRBJ2-5,NA,TRBV10-3,few,CAISDHGTPQETQYF,TGTGCCATCAGTGACCACGGGACGCCCCAAGAGACCCAGTACTTC
TRBJ2-3,NA,TRBV6-2/TRBV6-3,NA,CASSYSTADTSTDTQYF,TGTGCCAGCAGTTACTCGACGGCGGATACTAGCACAGATACGCAGTATTTT
TRBJ2-1,NA,TRBV28,few,CATEGDEQFF,TGTGCCACGGAGGGGGATGAGCAGTTCTTC
TRBJ2-7,NA,TRBV20-1,NA,CSARDGTSYEQYF,TGCAGTGCTAGAGATGGGACAAGCTACGAGCAGTACTTC
TRBJ2-5,TRBD2,TRBV7-2,NA,CASSRNRGLAGARETQYF,TGTGCCAGCAGCCGAAATAGGGGGCTAGCGGGAGCACGGGAGACCCAGTACTTC
TRBJ2-7,NA,TRBV20-1,few,CSARDSQGGPYEQYF,TGCAGTGCTAGAGATTCGCAGGGGGGACCTTACGAGCAGTACTTC
TRBJ2-5,NA,TRBV6-5,few,CASSYGGRGEETQYF,TGTGCCAGCAGTTATGGGGGGCGCGGAGAAGAGACCCAGTACTTC
TRBJ2-7,TRBD2,TRBV29-1,few,CSGASGTSGVYEQYF,TGCAGCGGGGCCTCCGGGACTAGCGGCGTATACGAGCAGTACTTC
TRBJ2-3,NA,TRBV7-9,NA,CASSLSHRNADTQYF,TGTGCCAGCAGCTTATCCCACAGGAACGCAGATACGCAGTATTTT
TRBJ2-7,NA,TRBV6-5,many,CASSYTQGGGYEQYF,TGTGCCAGCAGTTACACCCAGGGGGGTGGCTACGAGCAGTACTTC
TRBJ2-1,TRBD2,TRBV28,few,CASSLTLRLAGNNEQFF,TGTGCCAGCAGCCTTACCCTCCGACTAGCGGGGAACAATGAGCAGTTCTTC
TRBJ2-1,NA,TRBV4-3,many,CASSQGRASSQEQFF,TGCGCCAGCAGCCAAGGACGGGCCTCCTCGCAGGAGCAGTTCTTC
TRBJ2-5,NA,TRBV6-5,NA,CASSYLAGRETQYF,TGTGCCAGCAGTTACCTCGCGGGGCGGGAGACCCAGTACTTC
TRBJ2-7,TRBD2,TRBV18,NA,CASSPPEAGEENEQYF,TGTGCCAGCTCACCACCGGAAGCGGGAGAAGAAAACGAGCAGTACTTC
TRBJ2-1,NA,TRBV5-6,few,CASSPGYPNEQFF,TGTGCCAGCAGTCCGGGCTACCCCAATGAGCAGTTCTTC
TRBJ2-1,TRBD1,TRBV20-1,few,CSARLGQINLYNEQFF,TGCAGTGCTAGGTTGGGACAGATTAACTTGTACAATGAGCAGTTCTTC
TRBJ2-1,NA,TRBV25-1,few,CASSEYGVGEQFF,TGTGCCAGCAGTGAATACGGGGTCGGTGAGCAGTTCTTC
TRBJ2-5,NA,TRBV5-1,NA,CASSLSGSKETQHF,TGCGCCAGCAGCTTATCCGGGAGCAAAGAGACCCAGCACTTC
TRBJ2-7,NA,TRBV29-1,few,CSVEVGTNSYEQYF,TGCAGCGTTGAAGTCGGGACGAACTCCTACGAGCAGTACTTC
TRBJ2-1,NA,TRBV11-2,NA,CASSLDRVHEQFF,TGTGCCAGCAGCTTAGACAGGGTCCATGAGCAGTTCTTC
TRBJ2-1,NA,TRBV11-2,NA,CASSSAWGSYNEQFF,TGTGCCAGCAGCTCCGCCTGGGGCAGCTACAATGAGCAGTTCTTC
TRBJ2-1,NA,TRBV5-5,few,CASSGDGRTNEQFF,TGTGCCAGCAGCGGGGACGGAAGGACTAATGAGCAGTTCTTC
TRBJ1-1,NA,TRBV20-1,NA,CSARDYTGPFITEAFF,TGCAGTGCTAGAGATTACACAGGCCCTTTTATCACTGAAGCTTTCTTT
TRBJ2-6,NA,TRBV7-2,NA,CASSRAGANVLTF,TGTGCCAGCAGCCGGGCTGGGGCCAACGTCCTGACTTTC
TRBJ1-1,NA,TRBV2,NA,CASIPELGTEAFF,TGTGCCAGCATACCAGAGTTGGGGACTGAAGCTTTCTTT
TRBJ2-3,NA,TRBV7-9,few,CASSSIDTEPGNTQYF,TGTGCCAGCAGCTCCATCGACACGGAGCCGGGAAATACGCAGTATTTT
TRBJ2-3,NA,TRBV27,NA,CASSLSLAGEQYF,TGTGCCAGCAGTTTATCGCTCGCAGGGGAGCAGTATTTT
TRBJ1-4,TRBD1,TRBV12-3/TRBV12-4,NA,CASSEGTGQLFF,TGTGCCAGCAGTGAGGGGACAGGACAACTGTTTTTT
TRBJ2-7,NA,TRBV4-1,few,CASSPGWGGLYEQYF,TGCGCCAGCAGCCCTGGGTGGGGGGGCCTCTACGAGCAGTACTTC
TRBJ2-2,NA,TRBV9,NA,CASSVPTNTGELFF,TGTGCCAGCAGCGTCCCAACGAACACCGGGGAGCTGTTTTTT
TRBJ2-5,NA,TRBV24-1,NA,CATSGRLQETQYF,TGTGCCACCAGTGGACGGCTACAAGAGACCCAGTACTTC
TRBJ2-4,TRBD1,TRBV4-1,few,CASSQVPGTGKNIQYF,TGCGCCAGCAGCCAAGTTCCCGGGACAGGGAAAAACATTCAGTACTTC